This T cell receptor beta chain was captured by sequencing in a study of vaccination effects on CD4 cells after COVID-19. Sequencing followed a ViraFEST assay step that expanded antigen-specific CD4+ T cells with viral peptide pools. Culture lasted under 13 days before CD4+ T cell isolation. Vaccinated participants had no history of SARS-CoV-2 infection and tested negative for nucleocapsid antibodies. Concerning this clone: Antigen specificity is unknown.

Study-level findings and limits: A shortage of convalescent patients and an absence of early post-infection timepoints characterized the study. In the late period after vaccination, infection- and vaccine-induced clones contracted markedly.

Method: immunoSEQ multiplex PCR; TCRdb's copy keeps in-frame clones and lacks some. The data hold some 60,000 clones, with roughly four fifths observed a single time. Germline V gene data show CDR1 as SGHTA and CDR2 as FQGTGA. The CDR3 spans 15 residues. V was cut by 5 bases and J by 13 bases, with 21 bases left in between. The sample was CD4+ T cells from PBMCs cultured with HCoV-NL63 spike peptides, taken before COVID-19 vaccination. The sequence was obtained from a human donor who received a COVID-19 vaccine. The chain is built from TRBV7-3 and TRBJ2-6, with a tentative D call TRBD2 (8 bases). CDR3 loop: CASSPGRGQLEVLTF. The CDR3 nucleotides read TGTGCCAGCAGCCCCGGGAGGGGGCAATTAGAAGTCCTGACTTTC.